The next 24 T cell receptor beta chains were all read from a single sample in a study of Graves' ophthalmopathy and Graves' hyperthyroidism. Amplification from RNA transcripts yielded the TCR beta CDR3 regions. First-round RT-PCR employed HTBI primers, with a second-round multiplex PCR after it. TCRdb re-called the multiplex PCR reads through MiXCR, storing one row per CDR3 protein. Among around 1,000,000 distinct CDR3 sequences, less than 45% were seen once, and the ten largest hold 11%. The specimen was peripheral blood or thyroid tissue (not recorded which). Every receptor here comes from an adult man with Graves' hyperthyroidism.

Turning to this clonotype: Mismatch with germline at one junction end may stem from a read error. The gene calls are TRBV3-1 and TRBJ2-7, with 9 bases lining up with TRBD1. Germline CDR1 reads LGHDT; CDR2 reads YNNKEL (reference sequence). The CDR3 is 13 residues long. Here the CDR3 reads CASSQGQGDTTDF. The CDR3 coding sequence is TGTGCCAGCAGCCAAGGACAGGGGGACACCACAGACTTC.

As for this clonotype: A clone one base away is much larger, so this may be a read error. This sequence joins TRBV12-3 or TRBV12-4 and TRBJ1-6; D possibly corresponds to TRBD1 (5 bases). The CDR3 extends over 13 amino acids. The V end lost 6 bases, the J end lost 7 bases, and 10 bases lay between the germline ends. The CDR3: CASRDISNSPLHF. The CDR3 coding sequence is TGTGCCAGCAGGGACATCTCGAATTCACCCCTCCACTTT.

With regard to this clonotype: One base away lies a much larger clone, so this may be a sequencing read error. The rearrangement joins TRBV25-1 to TRBJ2-5, with 7 bases identical to TRBD1. Germline-derived CDR1 and CDR2 are MGHDK and SYGVNS. CDR3 length equals 16 residues. CDR3 bases: TGTGCCAGCAGCTCCATCCAAGGGGGCGGAAAAGAGACCCGGTACTTC. Translating gives CASSSIQGGGKETRYF.

This clonotype was detected many times. The rearrangement joins TRBV20-1 to TRBJ1-2, with TRBD1 identical over 9 bases. The V and J ends lost 2 bases and 5 bases, in that order; junction bases with no gene match: 9. This CDR3 contains 15 residues. Per the germline V gene, CDR1 is DFQATT and CDR2 is SNEGSKA (reference sequence). The CDR3 region is CSARSTGGWGYGYTF. The CDR3 region has the DNA TGCAGTGCTAGATCAACAGGGGGCTGGGGGTATGGCTACACCTTC.

This clonotype was detected a few times. CDR3: CASSQGQEHFGNTIYF. In nucleotides, the CDR3 is TGCGCCAGCAGCCAAGGACAGGAACACTTTGGAAACACCATATATTTT. The chain couples TRBV4-3 to TRBJ1-3, with D perhaps TRBD1 (6 bases). V dropped 1 base and J dropped 3 bases, with 13 bases sitting between them. The CDR3 loop spans 16 amino acids. The germline V gene has CDR1 LGHNA and CDR2 YSLEER.

J is TRBJ2-7 and V is TRBV6-1, with a weak D call TRBD2 (6 bases). Germline lookup yields CDR1 MNHNS and CDR2 SASEGT. The ends were cut back, 2 bases at V and 3 bases at J, with 11 bases in the middle. The length of the CDR3 is 14 residues. In nucleotides, the CDR3 is TGTGCCAGCAGTGAATACCTCGGGAGCTACGAGCAGTACTTC. As protein: CASSEYLGSYEQYF.

The V gene is TRBV5-1, the J gene TRBJ2-5; TRBD1 matches at 11 bases. V lost 4 bases to trimming and J lost 4 bases; unmatched junction nucleotides: 6. CDR1 and CDR2 from the germline V gene are SGHRS and YFSETQ. CDR3 length equals 15 residues. The CDR3 here is CASSGRTGGLETQYF. CDR3 sequence (DNA): TGCGCCAGCAGCGGCCGGACAGGGGGCTTAGAGACCCAGTACTTC.

This clonotype was detected many times. The rearrangement links TRBV12-3 or TRBV12-4 to TRBJ1-2; tentative D call: TRBD1 (6 bases). The CDR3 extends over 13 amino acids. V lost 6 bases and J 5 bases, leaving 13 bases between the germline ends. In DNA, the CDR3 is TGTGCCAGCAGCCTACAGGGAGTATATGGCTACACCTTC. It specifies CASSLQGVYGYTF.

This clonotype showed up many times. V and J are TRBV19 and TRBJ1-2; 7 bases match TRBD1. Germline V gene lookup returns CDR1 LNHDA and CDR2 SQIVND (reference sequence). The CDR3 length is 13 residues. V was pared by 9 bases and J by 4 bases, with 8 bases of the junction left unmatched. In nucleotides, the CDR3 is TGTGCCAGCAGCCGGGACAGCCTCTATGGCTACACCTTC. Translating it yields CASSRDSLYGYTF.

This clonotype was seen at least ten times. The rearrangement links TRBV7-2 to TRBJ2-7; 7 positions match TRBD2. V lost 2 bases to trimming and J lost 2 bases; unmatched junction nucleotides: 9. Germline-derived CDR1 and CDR2 are SGHTA and FQGNSA. The CDR3 runs to 16 residues. This CDR3 is CASSLYRASGTYEQYF. The CDR3 DNA follows: TGTGCCAGCAGCTTATACCGGGCTAGCGGAACCTACGAGCAGTACTTC.

This clonotype was recorded only once. Here the CDR3 omits its conserved ending phenylalanine or tryptophan, so a read error is the likely source. The limits of the CDR3 on the DNA are not certain, so only TCRdb's listed CDR3 is given. The chain combines TRBV7-2 with TRBJ1-1. The CDR3 region is 8 residues in length, termini included. The V gene's germline CDR1 is SGHTA and CDR2 FQGNSA. The chain's CDR3 is CASSFPTP.

As regards this clonotype: One junction end does not reproduce the germline sequence, and a read error may be involved. This chain links TRBV29-1 with TRBJ2-6, with D possibly being TRBD1 (5 bases). The germline V gene has CDR1 SQVTM and CDR2 ANQGSEA. This CDR3 is built from 14 residues. The CDR3 nucleotides are TGCAGCGTTGAGGCACGGGTTGGGGCCAATGTCCTGACTTTC. It is translated as CSVEARVGANVLTF.

The chain has TRBV27 and TRBJ2-7, with D possibly matching TRBD1 (6 bases). The CDR3 contains 14 residues. V lost 6 bases, J lost 3 bases, and 15 bases lay in between. Germline V CDR1 and CDR2: MNHEY, SMNVEV (reference sequence). The CDR3 protein is CASRPGHVFYEQYF. For the CDR3, the DNA is TGTGCCAGCAGGCCGGGACATGTCTTCTACGAGCAGTACTTC.

This clonotype appeared a few times. The chain combines TRBV20-1 with TRBJ2-2, with D perhaps TRBD1 (6 bases). The CDR3 extends over 14 amino acids. V shed 6 bases and J shed 6 bases, with 17 bases lying between them. Germline-derived CDR1 and CDR2 are DFQATT and SNEGSKA (reference sequence). The CDR3 loop is CSAPLGAGAGELFF. CDR3 sequence (DNA): TGCAGTGCGCCCTTGGGGGCAGGGGCCGGGGAGCTGTTTTTT.

The rearrangement uses TRBV19 and TRBJ2-2; D unresolved. Germline CDR1 and CDR2: LNHDA and SQIVND (reference sequence). V lost 5 bases and J 3 bases, leaving 13 bases between the germline ends. The CDR3 consists of 15 residues. The CDR3 sequence: CASSSQSGDTGELFF. For the CDR3, the DNA is TGTGCCAGTAGTTCACAGAGTGGGGACACCGGGGAGCTGTTTTTT.

Many counts were recorded for this clonotype. The chain combines TRBV7-8 with TRBJ1-5, with D perhaps matching TRBD1 (5 bases). The V end lost 1 base, the J end lost 0 bases, and 7 bases lay between the germline ends. The V gene's germline CDR1 is SGHVS and CDR2 FQNEAQ. The CDR3 spans 15 residues. DNA of the CDR3: TGTGCCAGCAGCTTAGTACAGGATAGCAATCAGCCCCAGCATTTT. This encodes CASSLVQDSNQPQHF.

The V call is TRBV19, the J call TRBJ1-6; 7 bases map to TRBD1. V lost 10 bases, J lost 6 bases, and 12 bases stayed unmatched. Looked up from germline, CDR1 is LNHDA and CDR2 is SQIVND (reference sequence). The CDR3 covers 15 residues. The CDR3 loop is CATIPGQNPNSPLHF. CDR3 nucleotides: TGTGCCACCATTCCGGGACAGAATCCTAATTCACCCCTCCACTTT. Combining the CDR3 with reference TRBV19 and TRBJ1-6 gives the whole variable domain DGGITQSPKYLFRKEGQNVTLSCEQNLNHDAMYWYRQDPGQGLRLIYYSQIVNDFQKGDIAEGYSVSREKKESFPLTVTSAQKNPTAFYLCATIPGQNPNSPLHFGNGTRLTVT.

This clonotype was counted between two and nine times. The rearrangement links TRBV29-1 to TRBJ1-5; the match to TRBD1 covers 9 bases. Germline V gene sequence: CDR1 SQVTM, CDR2 ANQGSEA. This CDR3 is 15 amino acids long. J gave up 1 base and V 4 bases, and 5 bases lay outside the gene matches. The CDR3 sequence is CSVVGTGGSNQPQHF. CDR3 DNA: TGCAGCGTTGTAGGAACAGGGGGCAGCAATCAGCCCCAGCATTTT.

This clonotype has more than one count but fewer than ten. The chain is built from TRBV5-1 and TRBJ2-7; D perhaps matches TRBD1 (6 bases). The CDR3 runs to 14 residues. Between the trimmed V and J ends, which lost 4 bases and 3 bases, there was a span of 14 bases. CDR1 and CDR2 (germline): SGHRS, YFSETQ. CDR3 loop: CASSGVTGVYEQYF. The CDR3 DNA is TGCGCCAGCAGCGGGGTGACAGGCGTCTACGAGCAGTACTTC.

This clonotype was picked up many times. V usage is TRBV19 and J usage is TRBJ1-1; no reliable D call. V lost 7 bases to trimming and J lost 0 bases, with 15 bases between them. The CDR3 totals 15 residues. CDR1 is LNHDA, CDR2 SQIVND, per germline (reference sequence). CDR3 sequence reads: CASTRRVGMNTEAFF. For the CDR3, the DNA is TGTGCCAGTACACGGCGGGTGGGTATGAACACTGAAGCTTTCTTT.

Of note for this clonotype: Just one base apart from a much larger clone, this may be a read error. This chain connects TRBV7-9 to TRBJ2-5, with D possibly TRBD1 on 6 matching bases. Germline values: CDR1 SEHNR, CDR2 FQNEAQ (reference sequence). The V and J ends lost 5 bases and 7 bases respectively, with 26 bases between them. There are 17 residues in the CDR3. CDR3 in amino acids: CASSKTIEGTLRGTQYF. The CDR3 DNA reads as TGTGCCAGCAGCAAGACGATCGAAGGGACACTCCGAGGGACCCAGTACTTC. The full variable domain, completed using reference TRBV7-9 and TRBJ2-5, is DTGVSQNPRHKITKRGQNVTFRCDPISEHNRLYWYRQTLGQGPEFLTYFQNEAQLEKSRLLSDRFSAERPKGSFSTLEIQRTEQGDSAMYLCASSKTIEGTLRGTQYFGPGTRLLVL.

The chain's CDR3 is CASLGQNSGNTIYF. CDR3 DNA: TGTGCCAGCTTGGGACAGAACTCTGGAAACACCATATATTTT. V and J are TRBV12-3 or TRBV12-4 and TRBJ1-3, with 7 bases identical to TRBD1. This CDR3 region has 14 residues. The J segment lost 0 bases and the V segment lost 8 bases, leaving 4 bases of the junction unmatched.

The table lists this clonotype with many counts. The chain carries TRBV9 and TRBJ2-7; D is ambiguous. Germline CDR1 is SGDLS and CDR2 is YYNGEE. Trimming left V 0 bases short and J 5 bases short, with 12 bases between. The CDR3 contains 14 residues. The CDR3 DNA sequence: TGTGCCAGCAGCGTAGGGGGTAGGGTCCACGAGCAGTACTTC. Translation gives CASSVGGRVHEQYF. The complete variable domain, with remaining parts taken from reference TRBV9 and TRBJ2-7, reads DSGVTQTPKHLITATGQRVTLRCSPRSGDLSVYWYQQSLDQGLQFLIQYYNGEERAKGNILERFSAQQFPDLHSELNLSSLELGDSALYFCASSVGGRVHEQYFGPGTRLTVT.

V and J are TRBV20-1 and TRBJ2-7; D is unclear. The length of the CDR3 is 16 residues. The V gene lost 2 bases and the J gene lost 4 bases, with 21 bases spanning the gap. CDR1 is DFQATT and CDR2 is SNEGSKA in the germline V gene (reference sequence). The CDR3 DNA reads TGCAGTGCTAGATCCCCCGAGAGTGTTTTCGGGTACGAGCAGTACTTC. The encoded protein is CSARSPESVFGYEQYF.